The entry that follows covers one TCR beta chain sequence. Its specificity is unknown. Vbeta (60) and Jbeta (13) primers were used in the PCR. The method was immunoSEQ multiplex PCR; TCRdb's version includes in-frame clones alone and lacks a portion of them. The table shows more than 200,000 clones, with under 70% occurring only once. This entry is derived from a study of cytomegalovirus exposure and HLA in healthy donors. General study points: Versus the roughly 690-donor mean, an Asian-associated ancestry cluster reportedly showed fewer N-insertions in a later analysis. Most observed TCR sequences were rare, whereas some public TCRs were detected in many donors.

The germline CDR1 and CDR2 sequences are SGDLS and YYNGEE. The CDR3 totals 14 residues. V lost 2 bases and J lost 5, with 12 bases in between. Those who donated were healthy bone marrow donors. This receptor was taken from a middle-aged man in good health and CMV-seropositive. The chain has TRBV9 and TRBJ2-3; D perhaps matches TRBD1 (5 bases). The sample comprised PBMCs. The CDR3 here is CASSVRSTGDTQYF. The CDR3 DNA reads TGTGCCAGCAGCGTCCGGTCAACAGGAGATACGCAGTATTTT. Filled out from reference TRBV9 and TRBJ2-3, the complete variable domain reads DSGVTQTPKHLITATGQRVTLRCSPRSGDLSVYWYQQSLDQGLQFLIQYYNGEERAKGNILERFSAQQFPDLHSELNLSSLELGDSALYFCASSVRSTGDTQYFGPGTRLTVL.